These T cell receptor beta chains were read from a single sample in a study of blood T cells in healthy people across ages. One entry per CDR3 protein, called by TCRdb with MiXCR from the 5' RACE reads. This table has nearly 800,000 distinct CDR3 sequences, roughly three fifths appearing once. Sequenced sample: blood. These receptor sequences come from a man aged 35 to 55 in good health. Each CDR3 is given without its conserved first and last residue.

J: TRBJ2-3; V: TRBV25-1; CDR3: ASSEYGGDTQY
J: TRBJ1-1; V: TRBV9; CDR3: ASSQSPVGFGAEAF
J: TRBJ2-3; V: TRBV6-2/TRBV6-3; CDR3: ASSYYREDTQY
J: TRBJ2-1; V: TRBV7-3; CDR3: ASSLIPPASGGANEQF
J: TRBJ2-3; V: TRBV12-3/TRBV12-4; CDR3: ASSGGRDTDTQY
J: TRBJ2-1; V: TRBV27; CDR3: ASSHDLTANNEQF
J: TRBJ2-1; V: TRBV4-1; CDR3: ASSQLGLREQF
J: TRBJ2-5; V: TRBV12-3/TRBV12-4; CDR3: ASTGHAGGGQETQY
J: TRBJ2-1; V: TRBV7-2; CDR3: ASRHPVEGGDEQF
J: TRBJ2-5; V: TRBV7-7; CDR3: ASAMGTSQETQY
J: TRBJ1-6; V: TRBV20-1; CDR3: SAGDSFSYNSPLH
J: TRBJ1-4; V: TRBV5-1; CDR3: ASSPLGRSLEKLF
J: .; V: TRBV5-1; CDR3: ASRPGTGEGEQY
J: TRBJ2-2; V: TRBV5-5; CDR3: ASSLFSGQGNGELF
J: TRBJ1-1; V: TRBV24-1; CDR3: ATKRGVGTEAF
J: TRBJ2-7; V: TRBV18; CDR3: ASSPDGLLYEQY
J: TRBJ2-7; V: TRBV7-2; CDR3: ASSLAVDKSSYEQY
J: TRBJ2-7; V: TRBV5-1; CDR3: ASSLGTSGAYEQY
J: TRBJ2-3; V: TRBV21-1; CDR3: ASRSASGGAMVTDTQY
J: TRBJ2-1; V: TRBV5-1; CDR3: ASSLDSREANEQF
J: .; V: TRBV28; CDR3: ASTTEGFEQY
J: TRBJ2-7; V: TRBV11-2; CDR3: ASSIGTSPFYEQY
J: TRBJ1-2; V: TRBV5-1; CDR3: ASSQGDNYGYT
J: TRBJ2-5; V: TRBV6-5; CDR3: ASSYSPGGETQY
J: TRBJ2-2; V: TRBV11-2; CDR3: ASSMDRDLLGGELF